This T cell receptor beta chain was obtained from a study of cytomegalovirus exposure and HLA in healthy donors. Background on the study: Unique TCRs numbering about 85 million, obtained from HLA-typed donors, made up an early data release. Study-wide points: For TCR beta chains, V- and J-gene trimming was later linked to a missense DCLRE1C variant. Donor immune exposure was known only as CMV serostatus. Rare sequences made up most TCRs, while some public TCRs were found in many donors.

Concerning this clone: Its target is not known.

Germline values: CDR1 MNHNS, CDR2 SASEGT. The CDR3 extends over 13 amino acids. The ends were cut back, 3 bases at V and 5 bases at J, with 10 bases in the middle. It was with 60 Vbeta and 13 Jbeta primers that the PCR ran. Profiled with immunoSEQ multiplex PCR; TCRdb holds only in-frame clones, not every one. The sample holds about 150,000 clones, approximately 70% seen once. The origin of this receptor is a woman in her late teens or twenties in good health and CMV-seronegative. This chain uses TRBV6-1 with TRBJ1-1, with a weak D call TRBD1 (5 bases). The sample was PBMCs. In DNA, the CDR3 is TGTGCCAGCAGTGAGGGGGGTCGGACTGAAGCTTTCTTT. Its translation: CASSEGGRTEAFF.